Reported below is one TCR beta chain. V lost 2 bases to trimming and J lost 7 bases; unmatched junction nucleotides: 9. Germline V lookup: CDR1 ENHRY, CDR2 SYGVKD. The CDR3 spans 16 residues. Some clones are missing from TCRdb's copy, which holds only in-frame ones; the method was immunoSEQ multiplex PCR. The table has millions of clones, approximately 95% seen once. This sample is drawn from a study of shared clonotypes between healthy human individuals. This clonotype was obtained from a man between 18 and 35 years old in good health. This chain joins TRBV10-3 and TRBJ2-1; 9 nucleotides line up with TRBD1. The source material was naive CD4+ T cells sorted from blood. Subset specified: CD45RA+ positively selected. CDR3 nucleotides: TGTGCCATCAGTGAGACCGGGACAGGGTCACAGAATGAGCAGTTCTTC. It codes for CAISETGTGSQNEQFF.